This TCR beta chain was recorded in a study of cytomegalovirus exposure and HLA in healthy donors. The V segment lost 8 bases and the J segment 7 bases; nucleotides outside the gene matches: 22. Germline CDR1 and CDR2: SEHNR and FQNEAQ (reference sequence). The CDR3 spans 17 residues. Remarks on this clone: The antigen is undetermined.

Points from the study as a whole: In a later analysis, at a false discovery rate of 0.05, over 15,000 TCR beta sequences were associated with HLA alleles.

13 Jbeta primers and 60 Vbeta primers were used for the PCR. TCRdb's copy holds only in-frame clones and misses some; the assay was immunoSEQ multiplex PCR. The data hold 140,000 or so clones, with 80% observed a single time. The receptor's source is a man aged 40-49 years in good health and CMV-seronegative. The sequencing input was PBMCs. The chain combines TRBV7-9 with TRBJ2-7, with 8 bases aligning to TRBD2. The CDR3 region has the DNA TGTGCCAGCTCTTCGGGGGGGGTTTGGAGTACGTTTCCAGAGCAGTACTTC. Amino acid sequence: CASSSGGVWSTFPEQYF.